The 7 T cell receptor beta chains below were found in one sample sequenced in a study of identical twins. TCRdb recomputed calls from the 5' RACE reads with MiXCR, one row per CDR3 protein. The table records 400,000 to 550,000 distinct CDR3 sequences, roughly a fifth of them present only once. These data also featured in a second study, about T cells expressing NK-cell markers.

Sequencing used CD4+ T cells sorted from blood. The source is a young woman in good health.

The chain links TRBV3-1 to TRBJ2-7; unclear D gene. The CDR3 extends over 15 amino acids. Trimming cost V 1 base and J 6 bases, with 16 bases left between them. Germline V gene lookup returns CDR1 LGHDT and CDR2 YNNKEL (reference sequence). CDR3 sequence reads: CASSQGSGQSPEQYF. DNA for the CDR3: TGTGCCAGCAGCCAAGGATCGGGTCAGTCGCCCGAGCAGTACTTC.

The chain employs TRBV5-6 and TRBJ2-1; TRBD2 might be the D (7 bases). Germline V lookup: CDR1 SGHDT, CDR2 YYEEEE. The CDR3 covers 15 residues. With 9 bases removed from V and 3 bases from J, the gap between germline ends came to 19 bases. CDR3 nucleotides: TGTGCCATCGCGAGGGGGGCTAGCGGCTACAATGAGCAGTTCTTC. Protein sequence: CAIARGASGYNEQFF.

DNA of the CDR3: TGTGCCAGCAGTCAACCGGGTTTTCAATACAATGAGCAGTTCTTC. This gives the protein CASSQPGFQYNEQFF. This chain joins TRBV7-9 and TRBJ2-1; the D is unclear. The CDR3 has 15 residues. V was pared by 6 bases and J by 4 bases, with 16 bases between. Germline loops: CDR1 SEHNR, CDR2 FQNEAQ (reference sequence).

The V gene is TRBV20-1, the J gene TRBJ2-3; no clear D. The CDR3 sequence is 14 residues long. The V gene lost 3 bases and the J gene lost 2 bases, with 12 bases spanning the gap. Germline V gene lookup returns CDR1 DFQATT and CDR2 SNEGSKA (reference sequence). The CDR3 DNA follows: TGCAGTGCTAGTTCCCGGTTGTCCACAGATACGCAGTATTTT. It translates to CSASSRLSTDTQYF.

This clonotype was detected only a few times. The chain recombines TRBV12-3 or TRBV12-4 with TRBJ2-5; D gene ambiguous. The CDR3 covers 12 residues. V lost 5 bases, J lost 3 bases, and 7 bases lay in between. CDR3 loop: CASSPSKETQYF. The CDR3 DNA reads TGTGCCAGCAGTCCCTCCAAAGAGACCCAGTACTTC.

The chain combines TRBV20-1 with TRBJ1-1; D is perhaps TRBD1 (6 bases). V was shortened by 1 base and J by 0 bases, with 9 bases between the two germline ends. The CDR3 runs to 14 residues. The germline V gene has CDR1 DFQATT and CDR2 SNEGSKA (reference sequence). This chain's CDR3 is CSARVTGVNTEAFF. CDR3 DNA sequence: TGCAGTGCTAGAGTGACAGGCGTGAACACTGAAGCTTTCTTT.

The chain combines TRBV6-1 with TRBJ2-7, with D uncertain. This CDR3 region has 13 residues. Germline assignment: CDR1 MNHNS and CDR2 SASEGT. V was pared by 8 bases and J by 0 bases, with 11 bases between. The CDR3 DNA follows: TGTGCCAGCGTCGACGAGAGCTCCTACGAGCAGTACTTC. Protein product: CASVDESSYEQYF.